This entry describes one T cell receptor (beta chain). This sample was taken from a study of OX40 agonist ivuxolimab in advanced cancers. Overall study: Each patient was given ivuxolimab into a vein every 2 weeks, at 0.01 to 10 mg/kg.

Trimming stripped 5 bases from V and 4 bases from J, with 3 bases between. The CDR3 has 11 amino acids. CDR1 and CDR2 from the germline V gene are SEHNR and FQNEAQ (reference sequence). Clones were sequenced by immunoSEQ multiplex PCR, and TCRdb holds only the in-frame ones, with some missing. The data contain about 50,000 clones, roughly three quarters of them singletons. This specimen was CD4+ or CD8+ T cells sorted from blood, taken in a trial of the OX40 agonist ivuxolimab. The V gene is TRBV7-9, the J gene TRBJ2-1; no definite D call. The TCR originated in an adult with an advanced solid tumor such as melanoma, head and neck, liver or kidney cancer. CDR3 sequence: CASSGYNEQFF. The CDR3 DNA reads as TGTGCCAGCAGCGGATACAATGAGCAGTTCTTC.